Listed below are T cell receptor beta chains from one sample, sequenced in a study of a mutant IDH1 vaccine in newly diagnosed glioma. For these TCRs, the target antigens are not known. TCRdb's table, derived via immunoSEQ multiplex PCR, lists solely in-frame clones and lacks some. The repertoire holds over 45,000 clones, with about 88% as singletons. The source was PBMCs, collected from a glioma patient whose treatment included an IDH1 peptide vaccine. These receptors were taken from a woman in her forties or fifties with glioma. Both conserved end residues are part of each CDR3. The D gene is left open where the match is weak. Size is omitted from some rows. Given values are once, few, many or a class for expanded clones.

D | size | J | V | CDR3 | DNA
. | once | TRBJ1-2 | TRBV7-9 | CASSLIAGTTNYGYTF | TGTGCCAGCAGCTTAATAGCCGGGACAACTAACTATGGCTACACCTTC
TRBD1 | few | TRBJ1-3 | TRBV4-1 | CASSQSIPRGSGNTIYF | TGCGCCAGCAGCCAGTCTATCCCCAGGGGGTCGGGAAACACCATATATTTT
. | once | TRBJ2-2 | TRBV19 | CASKVAYSNTGELFF | TGTGCCAGTAAAGTGGCTTACTCGAACACCGGGGAGCTGTTTTTT
TRBD2 | . | TRBJ2-5 | TRBV7-9 | CASSPGTSGIQETQYF | TGTGCCAGCAGCCCCGGGACTAGCGGGATCCAAGAGACCCAGTACTTC
. | . | TRBJ2-7 | TRBV5-1 | CASSWGDSRLEQYF | TGCGCCAGCAGCTGGGGGGACTCCCGACTCGAGCAGTACTTC
. | . | TRBJ2-7 | TRBV14 | CASSHQALSVYEQYF | TGTGCCAGCAGCCATCAAGCGCTATCAGTCTACGAGCAGTACTTC
TRBD2 | . | TRBJ2-7 | TRBV6-1 | CASNRGGGSSYEQYF | TGTGCCAGCAACCGGGGGGGTGGGAGCTCCTACGAGCAGTACTTC
. | . | TRBJ2-1 | TRBV4-1 | CASSRSGGHGNEQFF | TGCGCCAGCAGCCGGTCAGGGGGGCACGGGAATGAGCAGTTCTTC
. | . | TRBJ2-3 | TRBV4-2 | CASSQEGQGATDTQYF | TGTGCCAGCAGCCAAGAGGGGCAGGGTGCCACAGATACGCAGTATTTT
. | . | TRBJ2-3 | TRBV9 | CASSVASTTDTQYF | TGTGCCAGCAGCGTAGCGTCTACCACAGATACGCAGTATTTT
. | few | TRBJ2-5 | TRBV29-1 | CSSMRETQYF | TGCAGCTCTATGAGGGAGACCCAGTACTTC
TRBD2 | . | TRBJ2-1 | TRBV11-2 | CASSLDRGGHNEQFF | TGTGCCAGCAGCTTAGATCGGGGGGGCCACAATGAGCAGTTCTTC
. | once | TRBJ1-1 | TRBV29-1 | CSVERAMNTEAFF | TGCAGCGTTGAGCGAGCGATGAACACTGAAGCTTTCTTT
. | few | TRBJ2-1 | TRBV9 | CASSAWSSSGYNEQFF | TGTGCCAGCAGCGCCTGGTCCTCCAGCGGCTACAATGAGCAGTTCTTC
. | . | TRBJ1-6 | TRBV2 | CASGPSGNSPLHF | TGTGCCAGCGGCCCTTCTGGGAATTCACCCCTCCACTTT
. | once | TRBJ2-1 | TRBV30 | CAWSSRNSLYEQFF | TGTGCCTGGAGTTCTCGAAATTCCCTATATGAGCAGTTCTTC
TRBD1 | . | TRBJ2-1 | TRBV7-9 | CASSLGQGAYEQFF | TGTGCCAGCAGCTTAGGACAGGGGGCATATGAGCAGTTCTTC
. | . | TRBJ2-3 | TRBV6-6 | CASSSPTQYF | TGTGCCAGCAGTTCTCCTACGCAGTATTTT
TRBD1 | . | TRBJ1-2 | TRBV6-5 | CASSPGTGRGGYTF | TGTGCCAGCAGTCCGGGGACAGGGAGGGGAGGCTACACCTTC
. | . | TRBJ2-6 | TRBV9 | CASSVNTGVSSGANVLTF | TGTGCCAGCAGCGTAAATACGGGGGTAAGCTCTGGGGCCAACGTCCTGACTTTC
TRBD1 | . | TRBJ1-1 | TRBV4-1 | CASSHDGPGQGIAEAFF | TGCGCCAGCAGCCACGATGGCCCTGGACAGGGGATCGCTGAAGCTTTCTTT
. | once | TRBJ1-3 | TRBV7-6 | CASSAQGTGNTIYF | TGTGCCAGCAGCGCACAGGGTACAGGAAACACCATATATTTT
TRBD1 | few | TRBJ1-2 | TRBV6-1 | CASSGMTGDGYTF | TGTGCCAGCAGTGGTATGACAGGGGATGGCTACACCTTC
. | . | TRBJ1-1 | TRBV9 | CASSPRQKNTEAFF | TGTGCCAGCAGCCCCAGACAGAAGAACACTGAAGCTTTCTTT
. | . | TRBJ1-2 | TRBV27 | CASSRGPNYGYTF | TGTGCCAGCAGCCGGGGCCCCAACTATGGCTACACCTTC
. | . | TRBJ1-2 | TRBV27 | CASRLASGGNGGYTF | TGTGCCAGCAGGCTCGCTTCGGGAGGGAACGGTGGCTACACCTTC
. | . | TRBJ2-1 | TRBV4-2 | CASSQDGGAEQFF | TGTGCCAGCAGCCAAGACGGGGGAGCTGAGCAGTTCTTC
. | . | TRBJ2-6 | TRBV5-1 | CASSLDGSSGANVLTF | TGCGCCAGCAGCTTGGACGGAAGCTCTGGGGCCAACGTCCTGACTTTC
. | . | TRBJ1-4 | TRBV5-1 | CASAGGANEKLFF | TGCGCCAGCGCGGGGGGGGCTAATGAAAAACTGTTTTTT
. | . | TRBJ2-3 | TRBV9 | CASSERGSTDTQYF | TGTGCCAGCAGCGAACGGGGCTCAACGGATACGCAGTATTTT
TRBD1 | . | TRBJ2-5 | TRBV5-1 | CASSFSQTGRETQYF | TGCGCCAGCAGCTTCTCCCAGACAGGGCGGGAGACCCAGTACTTC
. | . | TRBJ1-6 | TRBV11-2 | CASSLGGSPNSPLHF | TGTGCCAGCAGCTTAGGGGGCTCGCCAAATTCACCCCTCCACTTT
. | . | TRBJ1-2 | TRBV6-5 | CASSLGYGYGYTF | TGTGCCAGCAGTTTGGGGTATGGCTATGGCTACACCTTC
. | . | TRBJ2-7 | TRBV13 | CASSFETEQYF | TGTGCCAGCAGCTTTGAAACTGAGCAGTACTTC
. | once | TRBJ2-5 | TRBV7-2 | CASSLNSHLETQYF | TGTGCCAGCAGCTTAAATTCCCACCTAGAGACCCAGTACTTC
. | . | TRBJ1-1 | TRBV4-1 | CASSPKGANTEAFF | TGCGCCAGCAGCCCTAAGGGAGCGAACACTGAAGCTTTCTTT
TRBD2 | . | TRBJ2-5 | TRBV30 | CAWALAGGGETQYF | TGTGCCTGGGCCCTAGCGGGGGGGGGAGAGACCCAGTACTTC
TRBD2 | . | TRBJ2-5 | TRBV18 | CASSPNSGGAGETQYF | TGTGCCAGCTCCCCCAACAGCGGGGGGGCGGGCGAGACCCAGTACTTC
TRBD1 | once | TRBJ2-2 | TRBV11-1 | CASSPGQGITGELFF | TGTGCCAGCAGCCCGGGACAGGGCATCACCGGGGAGCTGTTTTTT
. | few | TRBJ1-2 | TRBV5-1 | CASSRGSDYGYTF | TGCGCCAGCAGCCGAGGGTCTGACTATGGCTACACCTTC
. | . | TRBJ1-2 | TRBV7-2 | CASSLALRDYGYTF | TGTGCCAGCAGCTTAGCGTTAAGGGACTATGGCTACACCTTC
. | . | TRBJ1-1 | TRBV5-4 | CASSLPSGVGDTEAFF | TGTGCCAGCAGCTTGCCTTCGGGGGTTGGGGACACTGAAGCTTTCTTT
. | . | TRBJ1-6 | TRBV7-3 | CASSPSTGGNSPLHF | TGTGCCAGCAGCCCCAGTACAGGAGGTAATTCACCCCTCCACTTT
. | . | TRBJ1-2 | TRBV19 | CASSSFGTTYGYTF | TGTGCCAGTAGTTCCTTCGGGACGACGTATGGCTACACCTTC
. | . | TRBJ2-2 | TRBV27 | CASRPPNTGELFF | TGTGCCAGCCGGCCCCCGAACACCGGGGAGCTGTTTTTT
. | . | TRBJ1-6 | TRBV9 | CASSVEKTSAPLHF | TGTGCCAGCAGCGTAGAAAAAACATCTGCACCCCTCCACTTT
. | . | TRBJ1-2 | TRBV5-1 | CASSLGGTGFFYGYTF | TGCGCCAGCAGCTTGGGGGGGACGGGGTTCTTCTATGGCTACACCTTC
TRBD2 | . | TRBJ2-4 | TRBV7-9 | CASSLGTSGGAFQYF | TGTGCCAGCAGCTTAGGGACTAGCGGGGGGGCGTTTCAGTACTTC
. | . | TRBJ1-3 | TRBV5-6 | CASSSLRASLYF | TGTGCCAGCAGCTCCCTACGAGCCAGTTTATATTTT
TRBD2 | . | TRBJ2-3 | TRBV5-8 | CASTRLAGLTDTQYF | TGTGCCAGCACCAGACTAGCGGGTCTCACAGATACGCAGTATTTT
TRBD1 | . | TRBJ2-7 | TRBV7-9 | CASSLGQGASEQYF | TGTGCCAGCAGCTTAGGACAGGGGGCGAGCGAGCAGTACTTC